The 4 T cell receptor beta chains listed next were all sequenced from one sample in a study of T-cell reconstitution after alpha-beta-depleted transplantation in children. Preparation of the TCRbeta library involved a method that used unique molecular identifiers. TCRdb re-derived calls from the PCR reads in MiXCR, one entry per CDR3 protein. The table lists over 150,000 distinct CDR3 sequences, about 7% of them singletons. This sample comprised PBMCs, obtained before TCRalphabeta/CD19-depleted stem cell transplant. Receptor source: a boy aged 2 to 10 with acute lymphoblastic leukemia, due to receive a stem cell transplant.

The rearrangement links TRBV5-1 to TRBJ2-1; 12 bases agree with TRBD2. The CDR3 is made up of 18 amino acids. Germline CDR1 is SGHRS and CDR2 is YFSETQ. J lost 9 bases, V lost 7 bases, and 20 bases had no gene match. The CDR3 nucleotides read TGCGCCAGCGGCCCCAGGCTAGCGGGAGGGCCCAGGGAGGTTGAGCAGTTCTTC. It translates to CASGPRLAGGPREVEQFF.

This clonotype was seen many times. This chain links TRBV7-9 with TRBJ1-2; no clear D gene. Trimming shortened V by 1 base and J by 6 bases, and 12 bases separated the two germline ends. Germline loops: CDR1 SEHNR, CDR2 FQNEAQ (reference sequence). The CDR3 is made up of 14 amino acids. CDR3 bases: TGTGCCAGCAGCTTAGGCAGGCTGGGAGATGGCTACACCTTC. Amino acids: CASSLGRLGDGYTF.

This clonotype was counted between two and nine times. J is TRBJ1-2 and V is TRBV10-2, with D tentatively TRBD1 (6 bases). This CDR3 is built from 12 residues. Between the trimmed V and J ends, which lost 8 bases and 8 bases, there was a span of 15 bases. Germline assignment: CDR1 WSHSY and CDR2 SAAADI. The CDR3 loop is CASSEGGPGYTF. DNA for the CDR3: TGCGCCAGCTCTGAGGGGGGGCCAGGCTACACCTTC.

In its sample, this clonotype was seen many times. The CDR3 loop reads CASSQHATSDSYNEQFF. For the CDR3, the DNA is TGTGCCAGCAGCCAACATGCAACTAGTGATTCCTACAATGAGCAGTTCTTC. The chain couples TRBV3-1 to TRBJ2-1, with D possibly being TRBD2 (5 bases). V lost 2 bases and J 1 base, leaving 15 bases between the germline ends. The CDR3 length is 17 residues. Per germline, CDR1 LGHDT and CDR2 YNNKEL (reference sequence).